Presented here are 8 T cell receptor beta chains from one specimen sequenced in a study of metastatic and nonmetastatic thyroid tumors. TCRdb recomputed clones from the PCR reads via MiXCR. The sample consists of roughly 40,000 clones, around 16% of them appearing once. Until they underwent thyroid surgery, no patient had received any treatment. Sequencing was carried out using tumor tissue. The receptor set was obtained from a female donor with papillary thyroid cancer or a benign thyroid nodule (not recorded which). Some clones in this sample may be carry-over from other donors' samples.

Details on this clone: A much larger clone differs by one base, so this may be a read error. The rearrangement joins TRBV20-1 to TRBJ2-2; 12 bases fit TRBD2. The CDR3 runs to 18 residues. Unmatched junction bases numbered 15, after V lost 3 bases and J lost 7 bases. CDR1 and CDR2 from the germline V gene are DFQATT and SNEGSKA (reference sequence). Here the CDR3 DNA reads TGCAGTGCTAGGGCGACTAGCGGGAGTCGGAGGGACATCGGGGAGCTGTTTTTT. Its translation is CSARATSGSRRDIGELFF.

Remarks on this clone: A much larger clone is a single base away; this may be a read error. The J gene is TRBJ2-5, the V gene TRBV27; D tentatively fits TRBD1 or TRBD2 (5 bases each). V lost 5 bases and J lost 4, with 14 bases in between. CDR3 length equals 14 residues. From germline, CDR1 is MNHEY and CDR2 SMNVEV (reference sequence). This chain's CDR3 is CASSQGLGVETQYF. The CDR3 nucleotides read TGTGCCAGCAGTCAGGGCCTGGGGGTAGAGACCCAGTACTTC.

This clone was seen at least ten times. J is TRBJ2-3 and V is TRBV24-1, with D possibly being TRBD2 (6 bases). This CDR3 region has 19 residues. CDR1 and CDR2 (germline): KGHDR, SFDVKD. Between the trimmed V and J ends, which lost 0 bases and 0 bases, there was a span of 18 bases. The CDR3 DNA reads TGTGCCACCAGTGATTTGTTTCGTTGGCCAGGGACTAGCACAGATACGCAGTATTTT. It encodes CATSDLFRWPGTSTDTQYF.

This clone has ten or more counts. The genes are TRBV19 and TRBJ2-3; weak D call: TRBD1 (5 bases). V shed 7 bases and J shed 1 base, with 15 bases lying between them. Looked up from germline, CDR1 is LNHDA and CDR2 is SQIVND (reference sequence). There are 15 residues in the CDR3. CDR3 DNA sequence: TGTGCCAGTACCTGGGGCCGCGGCGGCACAGATACGCAGTATTTT. Its translation: CASTWGRGGTDTQYF.

Of note for this clone: A single base separates this from a much larger clone, so it may be a read error. Other DNA sequences in the sample encode the same CDR3. The CDR3 nucleotides read TGTGCCAGTAGGCCCCCGGGGCGCCAAAACTTGTACCAAGAGACCCAGTACTTC. Translating it yields CASRPPGRQNLYQETQYF. The chain joins TRBV14 to TRBJ2-5; D tentatively fits TRBD1 or TRBD2 (5 bases each). Germline values: CDR1 SGHDN, CDR2 FVKESK. This CDR3 has 18 residues. Trimming took 9 bases from V and 0 from J, leaving 26 bases between them.

This clone has at least ten counts. V is TRBV9 and J is TRBJ1-2, with D maybe TRBD1 (5 bases). Trimming took 3 bases from V and 0 from J, leaving 12 bases between them. The CDR3 is made up of 15 amino acids. Looked up from germline, CDR1 is SGDLS and CDR2 is YYNGEE. This chain's CDR3 is CASSAGGGANYGYTF. CDR3 DNA: TGTGCCAGCAGCGCCGGTGGGGGGGCTAACTATGGCTACACCTTC.

There are many counts of this clone. The chain combines TRBV28 with TRBJ1-4; D not certain. CDR3 size: 15 residues. With 2 bases removed from V and 4 bases from J, the gap between germline ends came to 11 bases. The germline gives CDR1 MDHEN, CDR2 SYDVKM. CDR3 sequence reads: CASSLRAEVNEKLFF. The CDR3 DNA is TGTGCCAGCAGTTTAAGGGCAGAAGTTAATGAAAAACTGTTTTTT.

This clone was detected many times. This chain joins TRBV19 and TRBJ2-7; 10 bases are shared with TRBD1. The germline V gene has CDR1 LNHDA and CDR2 SQIVND (reference sequence). The V segment lost 6 bases and the J segment 4 bases; nucleotides outside the gene matches: 9. The CDR3 totals 15 residues. CDR3 DNA sequence: TGTGCCAGTAGCCGGAATGGACAGGGGGTTTACGAGCAGTACTTC. This translates into CASSRNGQGVYEQYF.